This T cell receptor (beta chain) was captured by sequencing in a study of T cells in Graves' hyperthyroidism and ophthalmopathy. For the study at large: Peripheral blood was drawn at first diagnosis, prior to all treatment.

Hyperthyroidism had been newly diagnosed in patients aged 18 to 65, and its duration was under 2 months. At least ten counts were recorded for this clonotype. Amplification of TCR beta CDR3 regions used RNA as the template. HTBI primers were employed in a first-round RT-PCR of the TCR CDR3. TCRdb independently ran MiXCR on the multiplex PCR reads; one entry per CDR3 protein. The sample records approximately 430,000 distinct CDR3 sequences, approximately 14% being singletons. The CDR3 consists of 18 residues. Unmatched junction bases numbered 14, after V lost 1 base and J lost 3 bases. CDR1 is SNHLY, CDR2 FYNNEI, per germline.

The sequenced sample was blood. The sequence was collected from a woman aged 18-29 years with Graves' hyperthyroidism. V and J are TRBV2 and TRBJ2-7; 8 bases fit TRBD2. The CDR3 protein is CASSEGTPRSGRIYEQYF. The CDR3 nucleotides read TGTGCCAGCAGTGAAGGGACCCCACGGAGCGGGAGAATCTACGAGCAGTACTTC.